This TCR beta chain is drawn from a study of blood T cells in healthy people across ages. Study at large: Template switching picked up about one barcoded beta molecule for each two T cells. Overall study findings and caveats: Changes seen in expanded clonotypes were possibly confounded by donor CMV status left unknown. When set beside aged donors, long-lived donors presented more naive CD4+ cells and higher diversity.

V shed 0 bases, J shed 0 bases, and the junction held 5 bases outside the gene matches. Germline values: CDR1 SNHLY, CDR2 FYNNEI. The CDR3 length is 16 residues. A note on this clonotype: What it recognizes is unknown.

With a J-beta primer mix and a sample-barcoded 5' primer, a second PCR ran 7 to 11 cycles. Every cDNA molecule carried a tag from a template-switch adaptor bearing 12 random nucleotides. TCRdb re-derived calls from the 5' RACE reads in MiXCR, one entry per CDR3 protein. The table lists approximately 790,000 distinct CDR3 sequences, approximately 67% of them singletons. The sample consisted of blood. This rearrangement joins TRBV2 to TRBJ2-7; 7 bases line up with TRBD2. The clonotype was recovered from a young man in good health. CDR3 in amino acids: CASSEALGGGSYEQYF. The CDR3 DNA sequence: TGTGCCAGCAGTGAAGCTTTGGGCGGGGGCTCCTACGAGCAGTACTTC.